Presented here are 17 T cell receptor beta chains from one specimen sequenced in a study of blood T cell repertoires in COVID-19 (TCRdb year 2020). Preparation of the library involved the immunoSEQ multiplex PCR assay. TCRdb took this table from immuneACCESS and kept in-frame rearrangements with V and J called. Such tables lack part of the clones; where checked against another copy, unresolved V genes explain under half of the gap, and the rest is unexplained. The sample profile shows roughly 50,000 clones; 70% to 90% of them were found once. The top ten hold roughly 34% of the sample. Sequenced: peripheral blood. The source of these receptors is a woman older than 75 with COVID-19, enrolled during active disease.

The chain joins TRBV7-9 to TRBJ1-1, with D tentatively TRBD1 (6 bases). The CDR3 consists of 14 residues. Trimming removed 5 bases at V and 0 bases at J, with 10 bases between. Germline assignment: CDR1 SEHNR and CDR2 FQNEAQ (reference sequence). The CDR3 here is CASSPGDMNTEAFF. For the CDR3, the DNA is TGTGCCAGCAGCCCAGGGGATATGAACACTGAAGCTTTCTTT.

This clone was detected only once. V and J are TRBV20-1 and TRBJ2-7; 7 nucleotides line up with TRBD2. This CDR3 has 12 amino acids. The germline V gene encodes CDR1 DFQATT and CDR2 SNEGSKA (reference sequence). With V trimmed by 3 bases and J by 6 bases, 5 bases remained unmatched. CDR3 residues: CSASREGREQYF. The CDR3 DNA follows: TGCAGTGCTAGTAGGGAGGGCCGCGAGCAGTACTTC.

This clone was observed a single time. V is TRBV5-6 and J is TRBJ2-2; TRBD1 agrees at 8 bases. The CDR3 covers 16 residues. The V and J ends lost 3 bases and 7 bases, in that order; junction bases with no gene match: 11. Germline V gene sequence: CDR1 SGHDT, CDR2 YYEEEE. CDR3 sequence (DNA): TGTGCCAGCAGCTCCCTTAGGCAGGGGGCGAACGGGGAGCTGTTTTTT. Protein sequence: CASSSLRQGANGELFF.

The chain links TRBV6-5 to TRBJ1-3; 9 positions agree with TRBD1. Germline trimming cut 5 bases from V and 2 bases from J; bases unmatched to any gene: 1. The CDR3 covers 14 residues. CDR1 and CDR2 (germline): MNHEY, SVGAGI. The CDR3 DNA follows: TGTGCCAGCAGTCGACAGGGGGCTGGAAACACCATATATTTT. This encodes CASSRQGAGNTIYF.

This chain connects TRBV27 to TRBJ2-7; D is unresolved. CDR1 is MNHEY and CDR2 is SMNVEV in the germline V gene (reference sequence). V lost 6 bases, J lost 3 bases, and 15 bases lay in between. This CDR3 has 14 amino acids. The chain's CDR3 is CASSPDMSGYEQYF. The CDR3 coding sequence is TGTGCCAGCAGCCCTGACATGTCAGGCTACGAGCAGTACTTC.

The chain joins TRBV2 to TRBJ2-1; D not certain. CDR3 size: 16 residues. Trimming shortened V by 4 bases and J by 0 bases, and 13 bases separated the two germline ends. Germline V lookup: CDR1 SNHLY, CDR2 FYNNEI. The CDR3 reads CASSVGPPSSYNEQFF. CDR3 sequence (DNA): TGTGCCAGCAGTGTTGGCCCTCCAAGCTCCTACAATGAGCAGTTCTTC.

This clone was counted once. This chain links TRBV15 with TRBJ1-3; D gene ambiguous. The V gene's germline CDR1 is LNHNV and CDR2 YYDKDF (reference sequence). V was pared by 0 bases and J by 3 bases, with 6 bases between. The CDR3 totals 14 residues. The CDR3 sequence: CATSREGGGNTIYF. The CDR3 DNA reads TGTGCCACCAGCAGAGAGGGAGGTGGAAACACCATATATTTT.

V and J are TRBV28 and TRBJ2-7; 7 bases are a match to TRBD1. CDR3 size: 14 residues. The germline V gene has CDR1 MDHEN and CDR2 SYDVKM. V dropped 6 bases and J dropped 0; count of bases not matched to a gene: 5. For the CDR3, the DNA is TGTGCCAGCAGGCCGGGACAGAACTCCTACGAGCAGTACTTC. It encodes CASRPGQNSYEQYF.

This clone came up once. The chain uses TRBV7-2 and TRBJ1-2; perhaps TRBD1 as D (6 bases). Between the trimmed V and J ends, which lost 1 base and 1 base, there was a span of 16 bases. Germline V lookup: CDR1 SGHTA, CDR2 FQGNSA. This CDR3 is 17 amino acids long. CDR3 sequence reads: CASSLVSGAMNNYGYTF. Written as DNA, the CDR3 is TGTGCCAGCAGCTTAGTATCAGGGGCCATGAATAACTATGGCTACACCTTC.

The rearrangement joins TRBV6-4 to TRBJ1-1; D remains ambiguous. The CDR3 contains 14 residues. With 0 bases removed from V and 1 base from J, the gap between germline ends came to 6 bases. Germline CDR1 is MRHNA and CDR2 is SNTAGT. This chain's CDR3 is CASSDSNRNTEAFF. CDR3 DNA: TGTGCCAGCAGTGACTCGAACAGGAACACTGAAGCTTTCTTT.

V gene TRBV4-2 combines with J gene TRBJ1-5; D is perhaps TRBD1 (5 bases). Germline CDR1 and CDR2: LGHNA and YNFKEQ. The V and J ends lost 3 bases and 5 bases respectively, with 23 bases between them. The CDR3 length is 18 residues. The CDR3 loop reads CASSHFAQGTLEDQPQHF. CDR3 bases: TGTGCCAGCAGCCATTTTGCCCAGGGAACGCTTGAAGATCAGCCCCAGCATTTT.

The chain employs TRBV7-2 and TRBJ2-5; the match to TRBD2 covers 14 bases. The CDR3 extends over 16 amino acids. The germline CDR1 and CDR2 sequences are SGHTA and FQGNSA. With 6 bases clipped from V and 6 bases from J, the junction kept 9 bases outside the gene matches. The CDR3 here is CASRSGLAGVGQTQYF. CDR3 bases: TGTGCCAGCAGGTCGGGACTAGCGGGAGTCGGGCAGACCCAGTACTTC.

The J gene is TRBJ2-7, the V gene TRBV7-2, with 10 bases aligning to TRBD2. The V gene end was trimmed by 0 bases and the J gene end by 5 bases; junction bases not matched to a gene: 4. The CDR3 covers 15 residues. In germline, CDR1 is SGHTA, CDR2 FQGNSA. The CDR3 DNA reads as TGTGCCAGCAGCTTAGCTAGCGGGGGGCCGAACGAGCAGTACTTC. Translation: CASSLASGGPNEQYF.

The chain is built from TRBV5-5 and TRBJ2-1; D might be TRBD1 (7 bases). The CDR3 consists of 14 residues. The germline CDR1 and CDR2 sequences are SGHKS and YYEKEE (reference sequence). Trimming took off 2 bases at V and 9 bases at J, with 15 bases between the two ends. CDR3 residues: CASSLYVQGGEQFF. In DNA, the CDR3 is TGTGCCAGCAGCTTATACGTTCAGGGGGGTGAGCAGTTCTTC.

The chain joins TRBV28 to TRBJ2-1, with D hard to call. V shed 6 bases and J shed 6 bases, with 9 bases lying between them. Germline lookup yields CDR1 MDHEN and CDR2 SYDVKM. The CDR3 contains 12 residues. This chain's CDR3 is CASRIPSNEQFF. DNA for the CDR3: TGTGCCAGCAGAATACCTAGCAATGAGCAGTTCTTC.

The chain has TRBV19 and TRBJ1-6; 7 nucleotides match TRBD1. Germline V gene sequence: CDR1 LNHDA, CDR2 SQIVND (reference sequence). V lost 1 base and J lost 9; bases outside the gene matches: 9. This CDR3 has 16 residues. CDR3 in amino acids: CASSIGGTDPGSPLHF. CDR3 sequence (DNA): TGTGCCAGTAGTATAGGCGGGACAGATCCGGGTTCACCCCTCCACTTT. Combining the CDR3 with reference TRBV19 and TRBJ1-6 gives the whole variable domain DGGITQSPKYLFRKEGQNVTLSCEQNLNHDAMYWYRQDPGQGLRLIYYSQIVNDFQKGDIAEGYSVSREKKESFPLTVTSAQKNPTAFYLCASSIGGTDPGSPLHFGNGTRLTVT.

This rearrangement joins TRBV7-9 to TRBJ2-7, with 9 bases aligning to TRBD1. The CDR3 extends over 13 amino acids. Germline assignment: CDR1 SEHNR and CDR2 FQNEAQ (reference sequence). The V gene end was trimmed by 5 bases and the J gene end by 3 bases; junction bases not matched to a gene: 2. DNA for the CDR3: TGTGCCAGCAGCCCGGGACAGGGCTACGAGCAGTACTTC. Its protein product is CASSPGQGYEQYF. Combining the CDR3 with reference TRBV7-9 and TRBJ2-7 gives the whole variable domain DTGVSQNPRHKITKRGQNVTFRCDPISEHNRLYWYRQTLGQGPEFLTYFQNEAQLEKSRLLSDRFSAERPKGSFSTLEIQRTEQGDSAMYLCASSPGQGYEQYFGPGTRLTVT.